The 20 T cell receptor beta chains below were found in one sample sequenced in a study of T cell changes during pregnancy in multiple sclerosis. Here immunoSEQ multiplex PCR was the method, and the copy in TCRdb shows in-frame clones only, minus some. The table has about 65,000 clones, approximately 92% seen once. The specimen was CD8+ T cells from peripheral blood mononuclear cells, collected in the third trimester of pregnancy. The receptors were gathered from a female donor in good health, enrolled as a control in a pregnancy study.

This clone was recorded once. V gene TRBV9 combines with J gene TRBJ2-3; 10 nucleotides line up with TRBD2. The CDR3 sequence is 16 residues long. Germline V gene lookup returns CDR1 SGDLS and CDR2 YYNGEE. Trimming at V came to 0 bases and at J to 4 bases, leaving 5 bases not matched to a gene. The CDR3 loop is CASSVDESGGADTQYF. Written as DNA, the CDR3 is TGTGCCAGCAGCGTAGATGAAAGCGGGGGGGCAGATACGCAGTATTTT. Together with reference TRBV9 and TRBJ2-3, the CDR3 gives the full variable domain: DSGVTQTPKHLITATGQRVTLRCSPRSGDLSVYWYQQSLDQGLQFLIQYYNGEERAKGNILERFSAQQFPDLHSELNLSSLELGDSALYFCASSVDESGGADTQYFGPGTRLTVL.

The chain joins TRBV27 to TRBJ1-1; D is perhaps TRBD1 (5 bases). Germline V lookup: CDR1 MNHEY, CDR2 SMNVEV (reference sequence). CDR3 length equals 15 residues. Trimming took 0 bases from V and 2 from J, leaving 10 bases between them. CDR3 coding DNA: TGTGCCAGCAGTTTATCCCTAGGGGCTAACACTGAAGCTTTCTTT. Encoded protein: CASSLSLGANTEAFF.

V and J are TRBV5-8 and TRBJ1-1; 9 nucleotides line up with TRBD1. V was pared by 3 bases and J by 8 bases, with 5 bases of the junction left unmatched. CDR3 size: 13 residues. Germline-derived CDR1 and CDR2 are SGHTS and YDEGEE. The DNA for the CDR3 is TGTGCCAGCAGCTCCACAGGGGGCGCGGAAGCTTTCTTT. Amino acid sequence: CASSSTGGAEAFF.

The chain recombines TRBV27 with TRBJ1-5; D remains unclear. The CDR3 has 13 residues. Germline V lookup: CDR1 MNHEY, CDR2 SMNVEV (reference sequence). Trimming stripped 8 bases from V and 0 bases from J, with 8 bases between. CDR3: CASLFYSNQPQHF. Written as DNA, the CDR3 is TGTGCCAGCCTGTTCTATAGCAATCAGCCCCAGCATTTT.

The CDR3 region has the DNA TGTGCCAGTAGTATAGGACAGGGGGCGAAGGACGAGCAGTACTTC. Its protein product is CASSIGQGAKDEQYF. The genes are TRBV19 and TRBJ2-7; 10 positions agree with TRBD1. The CDR3 has 15 residues. Germline V lookup: CDR1 LNHDA, CDR2 SQIVND (reference sequence). V dropped 1 base and J dropped 5; count of bases not matched to a gene: 5.

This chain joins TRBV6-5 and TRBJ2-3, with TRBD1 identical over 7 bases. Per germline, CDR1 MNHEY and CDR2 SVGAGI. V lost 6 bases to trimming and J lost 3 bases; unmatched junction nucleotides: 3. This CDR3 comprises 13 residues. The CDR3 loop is CASRTGLTDTQYF. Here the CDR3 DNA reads TGTGCCAGCAGGACAGGGCTTACAGATACGCAGTATTTT.

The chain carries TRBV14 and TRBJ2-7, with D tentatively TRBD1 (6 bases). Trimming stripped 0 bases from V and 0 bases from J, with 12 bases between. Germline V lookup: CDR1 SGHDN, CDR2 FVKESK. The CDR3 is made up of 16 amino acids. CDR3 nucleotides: TGTGCCAGCAGCCAAGATGAGGACAGCTTCTCCTACGAGCAGTACTTC. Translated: CASSQDEDSFSYEQYF.

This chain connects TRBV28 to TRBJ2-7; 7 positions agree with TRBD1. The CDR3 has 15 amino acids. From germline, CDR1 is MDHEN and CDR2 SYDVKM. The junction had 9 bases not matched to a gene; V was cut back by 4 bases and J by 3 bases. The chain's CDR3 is CASSSTTPGGYEQYF. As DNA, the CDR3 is TGTGCCAGCAGTTCAACCACTCCAGGGGGCTACGAGCAGTACTTC.

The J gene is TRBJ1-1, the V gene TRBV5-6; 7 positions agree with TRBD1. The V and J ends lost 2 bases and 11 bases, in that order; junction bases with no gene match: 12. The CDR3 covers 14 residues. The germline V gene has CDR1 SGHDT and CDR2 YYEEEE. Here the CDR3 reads CASSLSQGVDGAFF. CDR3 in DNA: TGTGCCAGCAGCTTATCGCAGGGGGTAGACGGCGCTTTCTTT.

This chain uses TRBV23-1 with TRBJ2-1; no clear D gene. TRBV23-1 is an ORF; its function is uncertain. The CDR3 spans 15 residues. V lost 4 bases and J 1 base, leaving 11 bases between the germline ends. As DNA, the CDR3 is TGCGCCAGCAGTCTGCAACTACCGTCCTACAATGAGCAGTTCTTC. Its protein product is CASSLQLPSYNEQFF.

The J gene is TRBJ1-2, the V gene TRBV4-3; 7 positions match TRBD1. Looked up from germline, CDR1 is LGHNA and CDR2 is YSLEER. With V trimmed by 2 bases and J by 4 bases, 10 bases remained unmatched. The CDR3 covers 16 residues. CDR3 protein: CASSQRGQVPLYGYTF. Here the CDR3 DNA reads TGCGCCAGCAGCCAACGCGGACAGGTCCCCCTCTATGGCTACACCTTC.

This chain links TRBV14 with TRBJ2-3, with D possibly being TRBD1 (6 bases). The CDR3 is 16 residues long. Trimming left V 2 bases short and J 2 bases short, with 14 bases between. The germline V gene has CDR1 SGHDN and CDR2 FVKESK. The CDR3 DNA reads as TGTGCCAGCAGCCAACGCCAGGGGTCCTCCACAGATACGCAGTATTTT. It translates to CASSQRQGSSTDTQYF.

As DNA, the CDR3 is TGTGCCAGCAGCTTAGGGACAGGGGGTTACAATGAGCAGTTCTTC. Translated: CASSLGTGGYNEQFF. This chain uses TRBV11-2 with TRBJ2-1; 10 nucleotides agree with TRBD1. Germline V gene sequence: CDR1 SGHAT, CDR2 FQNNGV. With 1 base clipped from V and 4 bases from J, the junction kept 1 base outside the gene matches. The CDR3 has 15 residues.

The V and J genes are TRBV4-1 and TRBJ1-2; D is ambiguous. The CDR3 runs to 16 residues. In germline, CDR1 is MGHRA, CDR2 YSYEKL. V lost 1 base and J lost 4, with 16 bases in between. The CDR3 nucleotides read TGCGCCAGCAGCCAAGTACTAACACCTGGTGGCTATGGCTACACCTTC. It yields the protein CASSQVLTPGGYGYTF.

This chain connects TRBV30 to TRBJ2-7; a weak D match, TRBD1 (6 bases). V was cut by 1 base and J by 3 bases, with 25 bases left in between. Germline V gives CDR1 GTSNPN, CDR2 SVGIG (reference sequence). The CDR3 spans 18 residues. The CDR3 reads CAWSAGGHLAGGVYEQYF. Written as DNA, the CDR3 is TGTGCCTGGAGTGCTGGGGGACACCTAGCAGGAGGTGTCTACGAGCAGTACTTC. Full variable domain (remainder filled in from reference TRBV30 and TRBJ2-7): SQTIHQWPATLVQPVGSPLSLECTVEGTSNPNLYWYRQAAGRGLQLLFYSVGIGQISSEVPQNLSASRPQDRQFILSSKKLLLSDSGFYLCAWSAGGHLAGGVYEQYFGPGTRLTVT.

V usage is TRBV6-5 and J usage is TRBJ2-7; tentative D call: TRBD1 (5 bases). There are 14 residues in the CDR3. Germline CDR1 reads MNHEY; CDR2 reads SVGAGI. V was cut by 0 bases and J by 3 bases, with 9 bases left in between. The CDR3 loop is CASSYSKGYYEQYF. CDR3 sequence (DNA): TGTGCCAGCAGTTACTCAAAGGGGTACTACGAGCAGTACTTC.

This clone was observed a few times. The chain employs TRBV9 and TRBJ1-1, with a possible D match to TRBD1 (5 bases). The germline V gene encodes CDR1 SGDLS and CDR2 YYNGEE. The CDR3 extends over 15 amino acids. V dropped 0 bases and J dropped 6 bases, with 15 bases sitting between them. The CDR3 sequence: CASSVEAGILAEAFF. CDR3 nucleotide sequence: TGTGCCAGCAGCGTAGAGGCAGGGATTCTCGCTGAAGCTTTCTTT. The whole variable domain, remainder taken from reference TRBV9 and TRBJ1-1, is DSGVTQTPKHLITATGQRVTLRCSPRSGDLSVYWYQQSLDQGLQFLIQYYNGEERAKGNILERFSAQQFPDLHSELNLSSLELGDSALYFCASSVEAGILAEAFFGQGTRLTVV.

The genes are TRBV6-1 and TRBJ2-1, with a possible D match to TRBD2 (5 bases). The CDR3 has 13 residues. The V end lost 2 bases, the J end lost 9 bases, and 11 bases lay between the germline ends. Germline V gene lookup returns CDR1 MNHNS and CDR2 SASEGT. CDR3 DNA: TGTGCCAGCAGTGAAACTAGGGTCCGTGAGCAGTTCTTC. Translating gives CASSETRVREQFF.

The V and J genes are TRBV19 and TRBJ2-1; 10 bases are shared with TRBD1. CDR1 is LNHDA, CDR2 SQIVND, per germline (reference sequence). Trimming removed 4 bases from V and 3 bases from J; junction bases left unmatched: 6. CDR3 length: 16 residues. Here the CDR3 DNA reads TGTGCCAGTAGTACCCGGACAGGGGGATACTACAATGAGCAGTTCTTC. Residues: CASSTRTGGYYNEQFF.

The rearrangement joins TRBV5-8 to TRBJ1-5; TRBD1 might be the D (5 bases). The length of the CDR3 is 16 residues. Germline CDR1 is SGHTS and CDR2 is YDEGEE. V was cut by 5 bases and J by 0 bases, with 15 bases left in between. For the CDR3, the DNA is TGTGCCAGCAGTGCGAGTGGGGGGAATAGCAATCAGCCCCAGCATTTT. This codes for CASSASGGNSNQPQHF.